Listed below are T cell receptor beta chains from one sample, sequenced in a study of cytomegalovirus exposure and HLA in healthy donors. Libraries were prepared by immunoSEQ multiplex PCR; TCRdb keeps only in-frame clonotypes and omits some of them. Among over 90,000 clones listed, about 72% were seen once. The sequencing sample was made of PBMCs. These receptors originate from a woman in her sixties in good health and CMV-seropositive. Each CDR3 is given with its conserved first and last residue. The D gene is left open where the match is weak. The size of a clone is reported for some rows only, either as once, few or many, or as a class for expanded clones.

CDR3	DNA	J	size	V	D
CSVRQAGGNEQFF	TGCAGCGTTCGTCAAGCGGGAGGCAATGAGCAGTTCTTC	TRBJ2-1	.	TRBV29-1	TRBD2
CASSPDRVPETQYF	TGTGCCAGCAGCCCCGACAGGGTACCGGAGACCCAGTACTTC	TRBJ2-5	.	TRBV11-2	TRBD1
CASSPAGGPNEKLFF	TGTGCCAGCAGTCCTGCGGGCGGCCCTAATGAAAAACTGTTTTTT	TRBJ1-4	.	TRBV7-9	.
CASRGLAGVGQFF	TGTGCCAGCAGGGGACTAGCGGGGGTGGGGCAGTTCTTC	TRBJ2-1	.	TRBV27	TRBD2
CASRRTEWGSYEQYF	TGTGCCAGCAGACGGACAGAGTGGGGTTCATACGAGCAGTACTTC	TRBJ2-7	.	TRBV27	.
CSVASGTGGNEQYF	TGCAGCGTTGCTTCCGGGACAGGGGGTAACGAGCAGTACTTC	TRBJ2-7	once	TRBV29-1	TRBD1
CASSPDTNYGYTF	TGTGCCAGCAGCCCCGACACCAACTATGGCTACACCTTC	TRBJ1-2	.	TRBV6-6	.
CASSRTSGAHEQYF	TGTGCCAGCAGCCGGACTAGCGGGGCCCACGAGCAGTACTTC	TRBJ2-7	.	TRBV21-1	.
CASSQDPVSTDTQYF	TGCGCCAGCAGCCAAGATCCAGTTAGCACAGATACGCAGTATTTT	TRBJ2-3	.	TRBV4-1	.
CASSLGLAVPYEQYF	TGTGCCAGCAGCTTAGGACTAGCGGTCCCCTACGAGCAGTACTTC	TRBJ2-7	.	TRBV11-2	TRBD2
CAWSSQGTGNSPLHF	TGTGCCTGGAGTTCCCAGGGAACAGGAAATTCACCCCTCCACTTT	TRBJ1-6	once	TRBV30	.
CASTRDLSSYNEQFF	TGTGCCAGCACCCGGGACTTAAGCTCCTACAATGAGCAGTTCTTC	TRBJ2-1	once	TRBV27	.
CATNTAGNTGELFF	TGTGCCACCAACACGGCAGGAAACACCGGGGAGCTGTTTTTT	TRBJ2-2	.	TRBV10-3	.
CASSLVGQGTEAFF	TGTGCCAGCAGCTTAGTTGGCCAGGGGACAGAAGCTTTCTTT	TRBJ1-1	.	TRBV11-2	.
CASSPGLASAGGNIQYF	TGTGCCAGCAGCCCGGGACTAGCGTCTGCGGGTGGAAACATTCAGTACTTC	TRBJ2-4	.	TRBV7-2	TRBD2
CASSLVRGADTQYF	TGTGCCAGCAGCTTGGTTCGGGGGGCAGATACGCAGTATTTT	TRBJ2-3	.	TRBV5-5	TRBD2
CSATTSGAETQYF	TGCAGCGCCACGACTAGCGGGGCAGAGACCCAGTACTTC	TRBJ2-5	.	TRBV29-1	TRBD2
CASSPSPGGGVYNEQFF	TGTGCCAGCAGTCCCTCCCCTGGTGGCGGGGTATATAATGAGCAGTTCTTC	TRBJ2-1	.	TRBV27	.
CASDRYRLDTEAFF	TGTGCCAGTGACAGGTATCGATTGGACACTGAAGCTTTCTTT	TRBJ1-1	.	TRBV6-1	.
CASSYVAETQYF	TGTGCCAGCAGTTACGTGGCGGAGACGCAGTACTTC	TRBJ2-7	.	TRBV6-6	.
CASSLAGVETQYF	TGTGCCAGCAGCTTGGCGGGAGTAGAGACCCAGTACTTC	TRBJ2-5	.	TRBV5-4	.
CASSLQGGIGTEAFF	TGTGCCAGCAGCCTCCAAGGGGGTATCGGCACTGAAGCTTTCTTT	TRBJ1-1	.	TRBV9	.
CSVAGGRASGDTQYF	TGCAGCGTTGCTGGTGGGAGGGCCTCCGGAGATACGCAGTATTTT	TRBJ2-3	.	TRBV29-1	TRBD2